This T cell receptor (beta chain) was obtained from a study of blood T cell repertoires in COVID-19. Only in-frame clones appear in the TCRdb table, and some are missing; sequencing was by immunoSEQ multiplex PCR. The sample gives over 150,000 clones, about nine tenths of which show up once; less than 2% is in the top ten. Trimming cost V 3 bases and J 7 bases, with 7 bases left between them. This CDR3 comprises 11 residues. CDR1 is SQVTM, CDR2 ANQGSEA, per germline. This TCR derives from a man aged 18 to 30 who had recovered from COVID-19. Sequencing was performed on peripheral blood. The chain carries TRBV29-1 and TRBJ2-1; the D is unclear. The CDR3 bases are TGCAGCGTTGACTACCTAAATGAGCAGTTCTTC. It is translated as CSVDYLNEQFF.